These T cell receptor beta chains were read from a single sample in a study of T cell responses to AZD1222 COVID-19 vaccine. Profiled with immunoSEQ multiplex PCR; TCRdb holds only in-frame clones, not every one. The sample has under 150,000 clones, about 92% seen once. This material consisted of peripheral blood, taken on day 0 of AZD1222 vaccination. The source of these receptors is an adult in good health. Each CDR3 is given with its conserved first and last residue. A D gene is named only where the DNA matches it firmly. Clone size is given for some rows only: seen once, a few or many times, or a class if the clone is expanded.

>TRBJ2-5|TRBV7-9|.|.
TGTGCCAGCAGCTTATCGGGGGTGGTGGAGACCCAGTACTTC
CASSLSGVVETQYF
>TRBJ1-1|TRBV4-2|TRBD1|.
TGTGCCAGCAGCCCTAGGACAGGGGACACTGAAGCTTTCTTT
CASSPRTGDTEAFF
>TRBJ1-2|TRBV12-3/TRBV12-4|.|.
TGTGCCAGCAGCTTTGGACAGCTGTATGGCTACACCTTC
CASSFGQLYGYTF
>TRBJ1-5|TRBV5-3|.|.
TGTGCCAGAAGCCGGACACGACATAGCAATCAGCCCCAGCATTTT
CARSRTRHSNQPQHF
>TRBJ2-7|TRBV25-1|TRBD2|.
TGTGCCAGTAGGACTAGCGGGAGAGGGCACGAGCAGTACTTC
CASRTSGRGHEQYF
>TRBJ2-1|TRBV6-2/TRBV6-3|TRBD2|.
TGTGCCAGCAGTGGAGAGCGGGAGGCCCACAATGAGCAGTTCTTC
CASSGEREAHNEQFF
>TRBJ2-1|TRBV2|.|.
TGTGCCAGCAGTGGGACCCACAATGAGCAGTTCTTC
CASSGTHNEQFF
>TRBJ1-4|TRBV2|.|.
TGTGCCAGCAGTCTCACGGGGGGGGCGTCTAATGAAAAACTGTTTTTT
CASSLTGGASNEKLFF
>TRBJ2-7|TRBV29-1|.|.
TGCAGCGTTGAATACCGCCGGGGGCCCTACGAGCAGTACTTC
CSVEYRRGPYEQYF
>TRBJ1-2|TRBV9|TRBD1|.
TGTGCCAGCAGCGTAGAGGGACAGGGATCCTATGGCTACACCTTC
CASSVEGQGSYGYTF
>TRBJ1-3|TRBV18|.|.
TGTGCCAGCTCGGCCGGTGGAAACACCATATATTTT
CASSAGGNTIYF
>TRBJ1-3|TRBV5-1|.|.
TGCGCCAGCAGCTCAGGGGTTTCTGGAAACACCATATATTTT
CASSSGVSGNTIYF
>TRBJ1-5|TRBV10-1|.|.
TGCGCCAGCAGTGAGGTGTCCCCTAGCAATCAGCCCCAGCATTTT
CASSEVSPSNQPQHF
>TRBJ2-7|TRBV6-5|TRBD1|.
TGTGCCAGCAGCCCAGACAGGGTTATGAAGCAGTACTTC
CASSPDRVMKQYF
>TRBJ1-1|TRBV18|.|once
TGTGCCAGCTCACCCTTTCCGGGACGGAATGAAGCTTTCTTT
CASSPFPGRNEAFF
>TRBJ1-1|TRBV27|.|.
TGTGCCAGCAATGGGGTCGGCACTGAAGCTTTCTTT
CASNGVGTEAFF
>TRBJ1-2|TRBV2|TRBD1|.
TGTGCCAGCAGCCCAAGACAGGGTGCCTATGGCTACACCTTC
CASSPRQGAYGYTF
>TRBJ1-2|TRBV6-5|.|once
TGTGCCAGCAGTTACTTGGACTCTATTGGGGGCTACACCTTC
CASSYLDSIGGYTF
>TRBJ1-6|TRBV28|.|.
TGTGCCAGCAGTAGGCCGGGCTCCTATAATTCACCCCTCCACTTT
CASSRPGSYNSPLHF
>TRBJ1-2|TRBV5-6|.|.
TGTGCCAGCAGCTTGAACAGGGTTCGGGGCTACACCTTC
CASSLNRVRGYTF
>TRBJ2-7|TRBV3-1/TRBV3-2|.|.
TGTGCCAGCAGCCCGGGGGACTCCTACGAGCAGTACTTC
CASSPGDSYEQYF
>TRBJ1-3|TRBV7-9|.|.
TGTGCCAGCAGCTTAGTCACAAAAAGCGCTGGAAACACCATATATTTT
CASSLVTKSAGNTIYF
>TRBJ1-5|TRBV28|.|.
TGTGCCAGCACCGTCCAGGGCTTAGATCAGCCCCAGCATTTT
CASTVQGLDQPQHF
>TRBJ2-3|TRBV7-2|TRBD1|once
TGTGCCAGCAGCTTACAAGACAGGGGTCGATATTTT
CASSLQDRGRYF
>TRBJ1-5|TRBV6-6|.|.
TGTGCCAGCAGCCAAGGGGGGATACAGCCCCAGCATTTT
CASSQGGIQPQHF
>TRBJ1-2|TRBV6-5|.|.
TGTGCCACTATGACAGACAACTATGGCTACACCTTC
CATMTDNYGYTF
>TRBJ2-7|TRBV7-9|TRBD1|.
TGTGCCAGCAGCCTCTTAGGGACAGGAGCCTTCGAGCAGTACTTC
CASSLLGTGAFEQYF
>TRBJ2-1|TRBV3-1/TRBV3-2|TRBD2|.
TGTGCCAGCAGCCTTGCCGGGACTAGCAGACGTAATGAGCAGTTCTTC
CASSLAGTSRRNEQFF
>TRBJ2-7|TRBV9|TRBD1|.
TGTGCCAGCAGCGCCCGGGACAGGCCCTACGAGCAGTACTTC
CASSARDRPYEQYF
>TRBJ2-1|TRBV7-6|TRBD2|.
TGTGCCAGCAGCTCGCTAGCGGGAGGGCTTAGTCCCAATGAGCAGTTCTTC
CASSSLAGGLSPNEQFF
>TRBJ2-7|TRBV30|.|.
TGTGCCTGGAGGGACGGCTACGAGCAGTACTTC
CAWRDGYEQYF
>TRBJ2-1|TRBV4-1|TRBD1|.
TGCGCCAGCAGCCAAGAGGGGACAGGGAACATTGAGCAGTTCTTC
CASSQEGTGNIEQFF
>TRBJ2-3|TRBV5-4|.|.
TGTGCCAGCAGCTTGGAGGGCGCAGATACGCAGTATTTT
CASSLEGADTQYF
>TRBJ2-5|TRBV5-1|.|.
TGCGCCAGCAGCTTGTCGCAAGAGACCCAGTACTTC
CASSLSQETQYF
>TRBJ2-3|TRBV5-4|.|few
TGTGCCAGCAGCTCCTTCAGTGGGGGTGTTACCACAGATACGCAGTATTTT
CASSSFSGGVTTDTQYF
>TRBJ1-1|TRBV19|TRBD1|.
TGTGCCAGTAGTGTTACAGGGGGCCCTGAAGCTTTCTTT
CASSVTGGPEAFF
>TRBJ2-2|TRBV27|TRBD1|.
TGTGCCAGCAGACAGGGGGTCGGGGAGCTGTTTTTT
CASRQGVGELFF
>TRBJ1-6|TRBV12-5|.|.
TGTGCTAGTGGTGGGGCCCCCTATAATTCACCCCTCCACTTT
CASGGAPYNSPLHF
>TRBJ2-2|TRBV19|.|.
TGTGCCAGTAGTGTCACAGGGTTCACCGGGGAGCTGTTTTTT
CASSVTGFTGELFF
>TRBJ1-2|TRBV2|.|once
TGTGCCAGCAGTGGGCAGGCCTCTAACTATGGCTACACCTTC
CASSGQASNYGYTF